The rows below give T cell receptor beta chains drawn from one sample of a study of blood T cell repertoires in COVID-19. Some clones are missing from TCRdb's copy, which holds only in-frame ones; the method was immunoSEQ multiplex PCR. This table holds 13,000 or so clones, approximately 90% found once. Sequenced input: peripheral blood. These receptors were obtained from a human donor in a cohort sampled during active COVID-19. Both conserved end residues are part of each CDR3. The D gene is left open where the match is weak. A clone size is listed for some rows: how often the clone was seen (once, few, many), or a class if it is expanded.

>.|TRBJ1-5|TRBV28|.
TGTGCCAGCAGTTTCCCCGGGAGGGGCTCTAGCAATCAGCCCCAGCATTTT
CASSFPGRGSSNQPQHF
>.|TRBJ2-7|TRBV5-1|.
TGCGCCAGCAGCTGGACGACAGGGACTCCTTCCTACGAGCAGTACTTC
CASSWTTGTPSYEQYF
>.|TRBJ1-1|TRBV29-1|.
TGCAGCGTAAGCGGGGGGAGGGTTGAAGCTTTCTTT
CSVSGGRVEAFF
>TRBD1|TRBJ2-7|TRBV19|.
TGTGCCAGTAGTCTCAGTGGACAGGGCCCCTACGAGCAGTACTTC
CASSLSGQGPYEQYF
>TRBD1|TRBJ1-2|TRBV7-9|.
TGTGCCAGCAGCTTAGGACAGGGGAGCTATGGCTACACCTTC
CASSLGQGSYGYTF
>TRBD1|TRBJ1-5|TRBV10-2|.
TGCGCCAGCAAAGACAGGGGGAGGAATCAGCCCCAGCATTTT
CASKDRGRNQPQHF
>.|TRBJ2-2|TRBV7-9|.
TGTGCCAGCAGCTTACGGGGGAGGAACACCGGGGAGCTGTTTTTT
CASSLRGRNTGELFF
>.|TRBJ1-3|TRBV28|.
TGTGCCAGCAGTTCATGGACTTCCCACTCTGGAAACACCATATATTTT
CASSSWTSHSGNTIYF
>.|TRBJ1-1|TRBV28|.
TGTGCCAGCAGTTTATACTACACTGAAGCTTTCTTT
CASSLYYTEAFF
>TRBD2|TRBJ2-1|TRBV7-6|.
TGTGCCAGCAGCCCGGGAGTGGGCGGGGGGGCTGACGAGCAGTTCTTC
CASSPGVGGGADEQFF
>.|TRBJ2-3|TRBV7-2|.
TGTGCCAGCAGCTTAGCGGCGGGACGGACAATCCTTAGCACAGATACGCAGTATTTT
CASSLAAGRTILSTDTQYF
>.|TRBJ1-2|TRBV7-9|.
TGTGCCAGCAGCCCGGCGAGGGGAGGGGGCTACACCTTC
CASSPARGGGYTF
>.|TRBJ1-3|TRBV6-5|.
TGTGCCAGCAGTCCTCGGGGGGCGAAAGGAAACACCATATATTTT
CASSPRGAKGNTIYF
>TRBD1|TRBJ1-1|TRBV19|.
TGTGCCAGTGGCCGACAGGGGGCTCGGACTGAAGCTTTCTTT
CASGRQGARTEAFF
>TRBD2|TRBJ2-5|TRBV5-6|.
TGTGCCAGCAGCCGGGGTTCGGGACTAGCGGGTGAGGAGACCCAGTACTTC
CASSRGSGLAGEETQYF
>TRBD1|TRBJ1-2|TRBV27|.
TGTGCCAGCAGCCCTTATCCAGGGGGCTATGGCTACACCTTC
CASSPYPGGYGYTF
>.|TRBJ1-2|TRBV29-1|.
TGCAGCGCGGGACAACAGGTCGCTGGCTACACCTTC
CSAGQQVAGYTF
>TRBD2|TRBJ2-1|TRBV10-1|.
TGCGCCAGCAGTGAGCCCCCCGGGACTAGCGGGAGCAATGAGCAGTTCTTC
CASSEPPGTSGSNEQFF
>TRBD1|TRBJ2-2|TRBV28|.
TGTGCCAGCAGGACGGGACAGGGCTATGCCGGGGAGCTGTTTTTT
CASRTGQGYAGELFF
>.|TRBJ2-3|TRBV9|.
TGTGCCAGCAGCGTAGGAGTCAACACAGATACGCAGTATTTT
CASSVGVNTDTQYF
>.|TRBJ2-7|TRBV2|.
TGTGCCAGCAAGGGGTCCGGTGGAGACACCTACGAGCAGTACTTC
CASKGSGGDTYEQYF
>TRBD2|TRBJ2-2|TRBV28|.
TGTGCCAGCAGTCTTACGGGACTAGCGGGAGAAAATGCCGGGGAGCTGTTTTTT
CASSLTGLAGENAGELFF
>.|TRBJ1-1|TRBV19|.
TGTGCCAGTAGTCTCGGGACATTGAACACTGAAGCTTTCTTT
CASSLGTLNTEAFF
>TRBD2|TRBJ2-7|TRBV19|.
TGTGCCAGTAGTATTTCTCTAGCGGGAGCTTACGAGCAGTACTTC
CASSISLAGAYEQYF
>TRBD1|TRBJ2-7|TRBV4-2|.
TGTGCCAGCAGCCAAGAGTGGAAGGGGGCACCCTACGAGCAGTACTTC
CASSQEWKGAPYEQYF
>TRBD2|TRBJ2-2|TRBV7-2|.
TGTGCCAGCAGCCCGCCTTCCCGACTAGCGGGGACCGGGGAGCTGTTTTTT
CASSPPSRLAGTGELFF
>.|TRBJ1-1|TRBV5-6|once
TGTGCCAGCAGCTATGACACCGGCCCCGATGAAGCTTTCTTT
CASSYDTGPDEAFF
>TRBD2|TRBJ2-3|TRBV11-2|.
TGTGCCAGCAGCTACAGAATGACTAGCGGGACTACCACAGATACGCAGTATTTT
CASSYRMTSGTTTDTQYF
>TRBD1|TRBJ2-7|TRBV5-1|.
TGCGCCAGCAGCATTGGCCCAGGACAGGGGTCCTACGAGCAGTACTTC
CASSIGPGQGSYEQYF
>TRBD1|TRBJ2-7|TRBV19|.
TGTGCCAGTAGCCTAGACAGGGGTGCTTTCAACGAGCAGTACTTC
CASSLDRGAFNEQYF
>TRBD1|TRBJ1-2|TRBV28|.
TGTGCCAGCAGTTCACACGACAGGGCAGGTGGCTACACCTTC
CASSSHDRAGGYTF
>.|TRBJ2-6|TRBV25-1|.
TGTGCCAGCAGTGGATCAGTGAACTCTGGGGCCAACGTCCTGACTTTC
CASSGSVNSGANVLTF
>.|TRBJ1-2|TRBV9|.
TGTGCCAGCAGCGTAGAATCGAAATCGGATGGCTACACCTTC
CASSVESKSDGYTF
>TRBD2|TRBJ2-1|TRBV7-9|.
TGTGCCAGCAGCTTCGGGGGGGCCGTATACAATGAGCAGTTCTTC
CASSFGGAVYNEQFF
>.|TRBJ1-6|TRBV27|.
TGTGCCAGCAGTTTAATGCAGGGTAATAATTCACCCCTCCACTTT
CASSLMQGNNSPLHF
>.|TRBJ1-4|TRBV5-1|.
TGCGCCAGCAGCTTGGCCGCAGGGTGGAGTGAAAAACTGTTTTTT
CASSLAAGWSEKLFF
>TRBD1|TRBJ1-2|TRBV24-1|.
TGTGCCACCAGCGACAGGGGGCTCGGTGGCTACACCTTC
CATSDRGLGGYTF
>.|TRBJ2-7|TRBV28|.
TGTGCCAGCAGTTCAGGACAGACAGCCTACGAGCAGTACTTC
CASSSGQTAYEQYF
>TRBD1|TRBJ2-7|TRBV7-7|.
TGTGCTATCGGAGGGACAGGGGTATACGAGCAGTACTTC
CAIGGTGVYEQYF
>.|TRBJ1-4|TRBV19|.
TGTGCCAGTAGTGCTAGCCTTTCAACTAATGAAAAACTGTTTTTT
CASSASLSTNEKLFF
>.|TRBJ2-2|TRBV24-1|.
TGTGCCACCAGTGACCGTCGTAGGGAGCTGTTTTTT
CATSDRRRELFF
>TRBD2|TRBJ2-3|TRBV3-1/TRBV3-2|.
TGTGCCAGCAGCCAAGTTGAGCGGGGGGCAGATACGCAGTATTTT
CASSQVERGADTQYF
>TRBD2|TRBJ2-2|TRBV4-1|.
TGCGCCAGCAGCCAAGAACGACTAGCGGGTAGAGTTAACACCGGGGAGCTGTTTTTT
CASSQERLAGRVNTGELFF
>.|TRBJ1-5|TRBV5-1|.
TGCGCCAGCAGCTTCGGGGGGCAGAGCAATCAGCCCCAGCATTTT
CASSFGGQSNQPQHF
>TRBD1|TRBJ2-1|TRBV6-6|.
TGTGCCAGCAGTAACCAGGGGGCGGGGTACAATGAGCAGTTCTTC
CASSNQGAGYNEQFF
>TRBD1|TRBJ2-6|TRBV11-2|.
TGTGCCAGCAGCTTTGGACAGGGAGCCGGGGCCAACGTCCTGACTTTC
CASSFGQGAGANVLTF
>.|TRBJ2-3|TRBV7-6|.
TGTGCCAGCAGCTCGTATTTAGATACGCAGTATTTT
CASSSYLDTQYF